This T cell receptor beta chain stems from a study of T cell responses to AZD1222 COVID-19 vaccine (dated by TCRdb to about 2021). At the level of the whole study: AZD1222 recipients with second doses at about 4 weeks or about 12 weeks were pooled, because spike-specific TCR depth and breadth did not differ between schedules. TCR sequencing covered fewer than 250 trial participants: 200 to 220 given two doses of AZD1222 and about 26 given two doses of MenACWY control vaccine. Trial participants were enrolled by age into 18-55, 56-69 and 70-plus year subgroups, with about 150, 27 and 61 TCR-sequenced participants respectively.

CDR1 is given as LGHNA and CDR2 as YNFKEQ, both from the germline V gene. Compared with germline, V lacks 3 bases and J lacks 5 bases; bases without a gene match: 13. The CDR3, cysteine through phenylalanine, is 17 amino acids long. Only the CDR3 region is kept as DNA, spanning 51 bases read in frame from base 1. The CDR3 regions of human TCRbeta chains were analyzed by immunosequencing. As for how the authors treated the data: Repertoire TCRs were checked for matches against a reference library of SARS-CoV-2-specific TCRs that had been generated using the MIRA antigen-specificity platform. Breadth was defined as the fraction of unique TCRs that were SARS-CoV-2-associated. Depth was defined as the fraction of total T cells that were SARS-CoV-2-associated. Using the MIRA data, each spike-specific TCR was assigned both to the spike region to which the TCR was reactive and to a CD4 or CD8 class. Log10-transformed breadth and depth values were compared by one-way ANOVA with Sidak's multiple comparisons tests. The table was pulled from immuneACCESS by TCRdb, which kept in-frame rearrangements only. Such tables lose some clones; where checked, under half of the loss comes from unresolved V genes, and the rest has no known cause. V, J and clone size were drawn from that table, and D and trimming were deduced from the DNA. Within this sample are 120,000 or so clones, with about nine tenths of them counted one time only. The ten largest clones represent 1% to 1.5% of the sample.

Results the study describes overall, beyond this receptor: Participants were mostly white British, with more females than males. The authors suggested clonal diversity may have been underestimated. A significant rise in spike-specific TCR breadth and depth was observed after two AZD1222 doses relative to day 0 and relative to MenACWY recipients. Conclusions about previously exposed vaccinees are limited, since just six or seven AZD1222 recipients were seropositive for SARS-CoV-2 at baseline. Reportedly, almost half of the unique spike-specific TCRs recognized epitopes lying outside the regions that are mutated in the B.1.351 and B.1.1.7 variants. Because no day 14 peak-response samples were available, the repertoires could be characterized only after the peak T cell response. In the small 56-69-year group, the increase in depth fell short of significance, most likely because of low power. The whole spike protein was spanned by vaccine-associated CD4 TCRs, and dominant responses were seen in regions 160-218 and 743-854.

The sample's time point label, in plain terms: baseline before first vaccination. Vaccinee samples were obtained from the UK trials COV001 and COV002, which included a single-blind randomized controlled phase 2/3 trial of AZD1222 (ChAdOx1 nCoV-19) in healthy adults. Trial participant PBMC samples were collected at day 0 and day 28 after the second dose for TCRbeta chain sequencing. Note on this clone: Its antigen is currently not known. The record has no base qualities; no much larger clone is one base away.

The sample here was peripheral blood, taken on day 0 of AZD1222 vaccination. Rearrangement joined TRBV4-2 to TRBJ1-5, with 7 bases in between that match TRBD1. The sequence was collected from an adult in good health. The CDR3 protein is CASSQEEKGASHQPQHF. The nucleotide sequence reads TGTGCCAGCAGCCAGGAAGAGAAGGGGGCATCGCATCAGCCCCAGCATTTT.